The 13 T cell receptor beta chains below come from one sample, sequenced in a study of shared clonotypes between healthy human individuals. Assay used: immunoSEQ multiplex PCR; TCRdb lists only in-frame clones, some missing. The repertoire holds approximately 2.5 million clones, roughly 93% seen once, with around 0.37% in the top ten. Sample: naive CD4+ T cells from PBMCs. Subset described: CD45RA+ positively selected. The receptors stem from a man aged 18-30 years in good health. Some clones in this sample may be carry-over from other donors' samples.

This chain connects TRBV6-1 to TRBJ1-6; D not resolved. Germline CDR1 reads MNHNS; CDR2 reads SASEGT. V lost 6 bases and J 9 bases, leaving 12 bases between the germline ends. The CDR3 runs 13 residues. The CDR3 nucleotides are TGTGCCAGCAGAGCCACCGTCGGTTCACCCCTCCACTTT. It encodes CASRATVGSPLHF.

This chain connects TRBV28 to TRBJ1-3; D is uncertain. The CDR3 is 14 amino acids. Germline V gene data show CDR1 as MDHEN and CDR2 as SYDVKM. V lost 6 bases and J 0 bases, leaving 9 bases between the germline ends. The chain's CDR3 is CASSPNLSGNTIYF. The CDR3, as DNA: TGTGCCAGCAGCCCGAACCTCTCTGGAAACACCATATATTTT.

Only one count was recorded for this clone. The chain couples TRBV2 to TRBJ1-2; no clear D. Between the trimmed V and J ends, which lost 7 bases and 0 bases, there was a span of 15 bases. Germline V CDR1 and CDR2: SNHLY, FYNNEI. This CDR3 is built from 15 residues. This chain's CDR3 is CASKFEAPANYGYTF. CDR3 sequence (DNA): TGTGCCAGCAAGTTCGAAGCACCAGCTAACTATGGCTACACCTTC. Full variable domain (missing parts from reference TRBV2 and TRBJ1-2): EPEVTQTPSHQVTQMGQEVILRCVPISNHLYFYWYRQILGQKVEFLVSFYNNEISEKSEIFDDQFSVERPDGSNFTLKIRSTKLEDSAMYFCASKFEAPANYGYTFGSGTRLTVV.

The chain combines TRBV27 with TRBJ2-2; 16 nucleotides line up with TRBD2. J lost 3 bases, V lost 2 bases, and 6 bases had no gene match. The CDR3 contains 19 residues. Germline V gives CDR1 MNHEY, CDR2 SMNVEV (reference sequence). The CDR3 protein is CASSLRGLAGGPHTGELFF. The CDR3 DNA is TGTGCCAGCAGTTTACGGGGACTAGCGGGAGGGCCGCACACCGGGGAGCTGTTTTTT.

Concerning this clone: Given a much more abundant clone one base away, this may be a read error. The identical CDR3 is also encoded by other nucleotide sequences in the sample. The genes are TRBV7-6 and TRBJ2-5, with D hard to call. The CDR3 is 11 amino acids. The V end lost 0 bases, the J end lost 4 bases, and 0 bases lay between the germline ends. The germline V gene has CDR1 SGHVS and CDR2 FNYEAQ. In nucleotides, the CDR3 is TGTGCCAGCAGCTTAGCAGAGACCCAGTACTTC. Translated: CASSLAETQYF.

The genes are TRBV5-5 and TRBJ2-7; unclear D gene. The CDR3 totals 17 residues. Deletions cut 0 bases from V and 6 bases from J, with 22 bases between. Germline CDR1 is SGHKS and CDR2 is YYEKEE (reference sequence). The CDR3 reads CASSLGIGWAGIGEQYF. The CDR3 coding sequence is TGTGCCAGCAGCTTGGGGATAGGGTGGGCAGGAATAGGCGAGCAGTACTTC. Full variable domain (missing parts from reference TRBV5-5 and TRBJ2-7): DAGVTQSPTHLIKTRGQQVTLRCSPISGHKSVSWYQQVLGQGPQFIFQYYEKEERGRGNFPDRFSARQFPNYSSELNVNALLLGDSALYLCASSLGIGWAGIGEQYFGPGTRLTVT.

This sequence joins TRBV6-5 and TRBJ2-7, with a weak D call TRBD2 (6 bases). CDR3 length: 15 amino acids. The germline gives CDR1 MNHEY, CDR2 SVGAGI. V lost 0 bases to trimming and J lost 0 bases, with 9 bases between them. Here the CDR3 reads CASSYSGTPSYEQYF. In DNA form, the CDR3 reads TGTGCCAGCAGTTACTCAGGGACTCCCTCCTACGAGCAGTACTTC.

This chain joins TRBV15 and TRBJ2-3; no firm D call. Germline V gene lookup returns CDR1 LNHNV and CDR2 YYDKDF (reference sequence). V was pared by 1 base and J by 10 bases, with 12 bases between. This CDR3 is 13 amino acids long. In DNA form, the CDR3 reads TGTGCCACCAGCAGAGTCTCTGACCCTCCGCAGTATTTT. It specifies CATSRVSDPPQYF.

The rearrangement uses TRBV28 and TRBJ1-1; D not certain. Germline CDR1 and CDR2: MDHEN and SYDVKM. This CDR3 is 12 amino acids long. V lost 6 bases and J lost 10, with 15 bases in between. The chain's CDR3 is CASRPPRLGAFF. CDR3 DNA sequence: TGTGCCAGCAGACCGCCGCGGTTAGGAGCTTTCTTT.

The chain is built from TRBV5-1 and TRBJ2-5, with D perhaps TRBD2 (7 bases). The CDR3 sequence is 16 residues long. Trimming stripped 1 base from V and 5 bases from J, with 18 bases between. Germline values: CDR1 SGHRS, CDR2 YFSETQ. The CDR3 region is CASSLSIGGVRETQYF. CDR3 in DNA: TGCGCCAGCAGCTTGTCTATAGGGGGGGTTCGTGAGACCCAGTACTTC.

The chain has TRBV28 and TRBJ1-5; D perhaps matches TRBD1 (5 bases). Trimming shortened V by 4 bases and J by 4 bases, and 17 bases separated the two germline ends. This CDR3 is 16 amino acids long. Germline CDR1 is MDHEN and CDR2 is SYDVKM. The CDR3 spells CASSSGAGRENQPQHF. The CDR3, as DNA: TGTGCCAGCAGTTCCGGAGCGGGGCGGGAGAATCAGCCCCAGCATTTT.

The chain is built from TRBV5-1 and TRBJ2-1, with 9 positions matching TRBD1. The J segment lost 10 bases and the V segment lost 0 bases, leaving 17 bases of the junction unmatched. The CDR3 runs to 18 residues. Germline values: CDR1 SGHRS, CDR2 YFSETQ. The CDR3 loop reads CASSLGWRDRVVFQEQFF. The CDR3 nucleotides read TGCGCCAGCAGCTTGGGGTGGAGGGACAGGGTTGTGTTCCAGGAGCAGTTCTTC.

V is TRBV6-5 and J is TRBJ1-2; D is unresolved. V was trimmed by 8 bases and J by 4 bases, leaving 11 bases between them. The CDR3 has 12 amino acids. Germline V gives CDR1 MNHEY, CDR2 SVGAGI. CDR3 coding DNA: TGTGCCAGCCGCTATAGTGGCTATGGCTACACCTTC. Its translation: CASRYSGYGYTF.